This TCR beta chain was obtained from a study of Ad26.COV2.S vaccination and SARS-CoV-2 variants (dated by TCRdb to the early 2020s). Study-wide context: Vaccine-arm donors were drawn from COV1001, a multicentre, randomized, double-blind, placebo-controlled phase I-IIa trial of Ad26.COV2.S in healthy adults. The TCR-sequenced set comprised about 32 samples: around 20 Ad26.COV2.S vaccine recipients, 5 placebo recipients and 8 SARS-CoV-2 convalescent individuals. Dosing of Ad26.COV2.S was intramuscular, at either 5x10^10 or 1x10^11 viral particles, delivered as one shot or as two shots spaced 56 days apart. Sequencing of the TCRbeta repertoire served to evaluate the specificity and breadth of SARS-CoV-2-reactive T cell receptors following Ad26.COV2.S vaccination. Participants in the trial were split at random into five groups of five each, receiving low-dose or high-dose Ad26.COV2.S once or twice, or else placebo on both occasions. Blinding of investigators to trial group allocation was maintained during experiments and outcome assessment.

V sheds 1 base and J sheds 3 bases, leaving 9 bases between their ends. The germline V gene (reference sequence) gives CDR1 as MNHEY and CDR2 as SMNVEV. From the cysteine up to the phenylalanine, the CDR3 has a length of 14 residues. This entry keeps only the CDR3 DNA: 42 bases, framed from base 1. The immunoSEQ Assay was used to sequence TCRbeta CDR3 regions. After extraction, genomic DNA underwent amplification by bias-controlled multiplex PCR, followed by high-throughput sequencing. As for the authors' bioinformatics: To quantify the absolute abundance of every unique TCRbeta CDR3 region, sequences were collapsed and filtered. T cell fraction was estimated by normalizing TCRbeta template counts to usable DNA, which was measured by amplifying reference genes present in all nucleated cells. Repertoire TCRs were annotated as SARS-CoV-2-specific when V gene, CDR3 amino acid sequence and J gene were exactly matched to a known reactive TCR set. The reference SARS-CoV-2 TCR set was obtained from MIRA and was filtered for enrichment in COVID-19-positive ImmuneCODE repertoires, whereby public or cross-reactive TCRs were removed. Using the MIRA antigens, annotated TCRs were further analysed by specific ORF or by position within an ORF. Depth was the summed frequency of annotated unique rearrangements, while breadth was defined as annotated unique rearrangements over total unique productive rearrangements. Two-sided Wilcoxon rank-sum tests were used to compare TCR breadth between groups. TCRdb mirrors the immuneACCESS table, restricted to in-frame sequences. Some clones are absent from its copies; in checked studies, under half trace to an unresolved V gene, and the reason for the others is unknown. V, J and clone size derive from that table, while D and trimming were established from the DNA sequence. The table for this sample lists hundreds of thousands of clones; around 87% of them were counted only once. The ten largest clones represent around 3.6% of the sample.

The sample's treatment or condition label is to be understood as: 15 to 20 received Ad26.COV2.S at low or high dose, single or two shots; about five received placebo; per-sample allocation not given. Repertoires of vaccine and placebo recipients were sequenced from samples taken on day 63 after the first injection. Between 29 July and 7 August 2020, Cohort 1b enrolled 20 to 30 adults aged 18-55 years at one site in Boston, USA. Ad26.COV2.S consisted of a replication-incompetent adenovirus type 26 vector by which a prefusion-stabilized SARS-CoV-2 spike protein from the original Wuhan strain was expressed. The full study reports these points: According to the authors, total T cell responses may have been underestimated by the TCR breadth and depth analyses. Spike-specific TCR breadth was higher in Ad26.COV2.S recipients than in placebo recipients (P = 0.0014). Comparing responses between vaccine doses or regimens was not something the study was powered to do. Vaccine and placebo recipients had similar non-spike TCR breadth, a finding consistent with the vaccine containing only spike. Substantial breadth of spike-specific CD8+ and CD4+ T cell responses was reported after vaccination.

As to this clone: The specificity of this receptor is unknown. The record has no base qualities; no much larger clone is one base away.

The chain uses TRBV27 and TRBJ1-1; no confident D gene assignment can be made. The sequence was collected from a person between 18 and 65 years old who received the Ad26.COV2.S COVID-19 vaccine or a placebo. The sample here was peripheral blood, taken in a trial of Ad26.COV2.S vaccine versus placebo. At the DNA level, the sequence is TGTGCCAGCAGTTTATTCGGGCAGGACACTGAAGCTTTCTTT. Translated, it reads CASSLFGQDTEAFF.